One T cell receptor (beta chain) is described in this entry. What it binds is unknown. This entry comes from a study of OX40 agonist ivuxolimab in advanced cancers. As for the study in general: Patients received the agonistic anti-OX40 (CD134) antibody ivuxolimab.

Excluded were patients having autoimmune disease history or systemic immunosuppression. TCRdb's copy holds only in-frame clones and misses some; the assay was immunoSEQ multiplex PCR. Counted here are around 26,000 clones, roughly 79% occurring once; the ten biggest clones make up about 13%. Trimming shortened V by 6 bases and J by 3 bases, and 8 bases separated the two germline ends. The germline V gene encodes CDR1 SNHLY and CDR2 FYNNEI. CDR3 size: 13 residues. Findings of the study overall: CD4+ and CD8+ T cells in blood underwent clonal expansion by week 6 at 0.1 to 3.0 mg/kg.

The specimen was CD4+ or CD8+ T cells sorted from blood, collected in a trial of the OX40 agonist ivuxolimab. The J gene is TRBJ1-4, the V gene TRBV2, with a weak D call TRBD1 (5 bases). This receptor was identified in an adult with an advanced solid tumor such as melanoma, head and neck, liver or kidney cancer. The DNA of the CDR3 is TGTGCCAGCAGGGGGACCGCTAATGAAAAACTGTTTTTT. It codes for CASRGTANEKLFF.